This paragraph reports one T cell receptor (beta chain). This clone was detected only a few times. This clone's antigen is unknown. The record has no base qualities; no much larger clone is one base away. Lesional scalp punch biopsies and peripheral blood were obtained from alopecia areata patients. PBMCs were isolated by density centrifugation and stained for CD3, CD4 and CD8, after which CD4+ and CD8+ T cells were sorted on a FACSAria. The CDR3 sequence holds 13 residues, the cysteine and phenylalanine included. Here the CDR3 DNA is all that survives: 39 bases in frame from base 1. The trim is 2 bases for V and 6 bases for J, with a gap of 8 bases between the germline ends. CDR1 and CDR2 were assigned from the germline V gene as MNHEY and SVGAGI. Library preparation used the immunoSEQ multiplex PCR assay. RNA was extracted from all samples and reverse transcribed into cDNA, which served as template for TCR sequencing. First-strand cDNA was synthesized using SuperScript III with a 2:1 mix of oligo-dT and random hexamers. A synthetic immune receptor repertoire was used to measure amplification bias, and any remaining bias was corrected computationally. As for the authors' bioinformatics: Raw reads were preprocessed to remove errors, and CDR3 was defined according to IMGT conventions as the region from the conserved cysteine to phenylalanine. Clonality was computed as 1 minus the Shannon entropy, with the entropy normalized by log2 of the number of productive unique TCRs. Whether scalp clones were CD4 or CD8 was inferred by matching scalp TCRbeta sequences against CD4 and CD8 repertoires sorted from blood. As stored in TCRdb, this immuneACCESS dataset retains in-frame rearrangements with V and J assigned. A fraction of the clones does not appear; measured against another copy, unresolved V genes explain less than half of the discrepancy, and the remainder lacks a known reason. That table supplies the V and J calls and clone size; D and trimming were determined from the DNA. The table for this sample lists around 160,000 clones; 40% to 50% of them were counted only once. About 6.3% of the sample is in the top ten clones.

This sample is part of a study of CD8+ T cells in alopecia areata listed by TCRdb under 2018. A note on the overall study: The treated patients took part in an open-label pilot trial in which moderate-to-severe alopecia areata was treated with oral tofacitinib at 5 to 10 mg twice daily. TCRbeta CDR3 regions were amplified by immunoSEQ multiplex PCR using 35 Vbeta forward and 13 Jbeta reverse primers. In humans, TCRbeta sequencing was performed on scalp tissue and on sorted CD4+ and CD8+ peripheral blood T cells from healthy controls and from patients with patchy or totalis/universalis alopecia areata. High-throughput TCRbeta sequencing was used to examine T cell clonal expansion in alopecia areata in both the C3H/HeJ mouse model and human patients. Biopsies were taken from tofacitinib-treated patients at baseline and at 4 and 24 weeks of treatment, and a later scalp biopsy was taken in several of the tofacitinib-treated patients. Patients stayed on tofacitinib for 6 to 18 months and then had 6 months of follow-up off drug so that delayed response and recurrence could be assessed. Scalp clonality was compared across normal scalp (n=4), patchy alopecia areata scalp (n=8), and alopecia totalis/universalis scalp (n=8). RNA came from the PAXgene miRNA kit for fixed scalp, the miRNeasy kit for PBMCs, and the RNeasy kit for mouse skin. On the study overall, not on this receptor specifically: Compared with normal scalp, lesional scalp, particularly in alopecia totalis/universalis, had higher clonality and more expanded CD8+ clones, which suggests antigenic drive. TCR sequences shared between patients were less clear than in mice, possibly partly because of HLA diversity in the patient population. Unlike mouse skin, where gammadelta T cells dominate, normal human skin contains resident alphabeta T cells that get sequenced too, which complicates analysis of the scalp TCR repertoire.

This sequence was found in a human donor with alopecia areata. The specimen sequenced was CD4+ T cells sorted from blood. The chain is encoded by TRBV6-5 joined to TRBJ1-5; TRBD1 is a weak D gene call, 5 bases matching. The bases are TGTGCCAGCAGTTACGGTGGGACTCAGCCCCAGCATTTT. Translated, this gives CASSYGGTQPQHF.